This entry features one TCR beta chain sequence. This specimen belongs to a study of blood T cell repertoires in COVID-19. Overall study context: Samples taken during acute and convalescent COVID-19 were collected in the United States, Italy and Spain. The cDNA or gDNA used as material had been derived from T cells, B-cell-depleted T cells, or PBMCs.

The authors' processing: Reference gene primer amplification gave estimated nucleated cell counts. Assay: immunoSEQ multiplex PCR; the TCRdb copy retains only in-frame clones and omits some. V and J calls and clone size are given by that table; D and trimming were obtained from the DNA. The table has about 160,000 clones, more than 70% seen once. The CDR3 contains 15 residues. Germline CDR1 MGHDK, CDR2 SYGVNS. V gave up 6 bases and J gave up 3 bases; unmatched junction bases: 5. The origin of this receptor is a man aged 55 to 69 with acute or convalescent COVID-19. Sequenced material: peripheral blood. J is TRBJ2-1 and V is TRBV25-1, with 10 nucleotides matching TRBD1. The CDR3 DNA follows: TGTGCCAGCAGCACCGGGACAGGGGACTACAATGAGCAGTTCTTC. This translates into CASSTGTGDYNEQFF.